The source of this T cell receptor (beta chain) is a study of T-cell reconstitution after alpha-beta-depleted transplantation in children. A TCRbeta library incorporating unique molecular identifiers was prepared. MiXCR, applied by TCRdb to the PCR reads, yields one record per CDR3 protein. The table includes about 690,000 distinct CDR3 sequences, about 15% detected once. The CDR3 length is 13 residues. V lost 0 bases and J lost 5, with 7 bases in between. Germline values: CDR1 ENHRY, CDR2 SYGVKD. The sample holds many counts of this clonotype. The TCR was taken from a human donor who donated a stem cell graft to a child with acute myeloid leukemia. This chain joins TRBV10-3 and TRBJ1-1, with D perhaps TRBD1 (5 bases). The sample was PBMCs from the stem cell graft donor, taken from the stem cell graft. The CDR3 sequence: CAISESKGTEAFF. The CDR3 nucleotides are TGTGCCATCAGTGAGTCGAAGGGGACTGAAGCTTTCTTT.